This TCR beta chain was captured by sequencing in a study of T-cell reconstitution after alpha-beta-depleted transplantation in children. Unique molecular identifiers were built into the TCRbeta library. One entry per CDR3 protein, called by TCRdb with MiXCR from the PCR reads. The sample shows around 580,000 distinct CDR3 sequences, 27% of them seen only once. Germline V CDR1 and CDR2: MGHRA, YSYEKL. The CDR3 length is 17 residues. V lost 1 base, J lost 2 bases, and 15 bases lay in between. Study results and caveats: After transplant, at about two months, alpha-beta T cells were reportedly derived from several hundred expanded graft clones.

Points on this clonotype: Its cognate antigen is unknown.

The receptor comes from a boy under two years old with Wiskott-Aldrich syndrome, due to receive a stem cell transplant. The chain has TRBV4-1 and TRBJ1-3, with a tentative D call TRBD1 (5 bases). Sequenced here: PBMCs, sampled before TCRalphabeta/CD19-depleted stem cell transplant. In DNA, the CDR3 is TGCGCCAGCAGCCAAGCGCGTCGGGGGGGGGCTGGAAACACCATATATTTT. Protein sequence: CASSQARRGGAGNTIYF.